This TCR beta chain was documented in a study of radiation and T cells in renal cell carcinoma. Study-wide findings and caveats: Compared with controls, irradiated tumors had more, larger dominant CDR3 motifs. Tumor samples were small regions of around 0.94 g. Compared with controls, irradiated tumors showed greater TCR clonality.

To note about this clone: Its antigen is unknown.

The treatment here: treatment-naive control, cytoreductive nephrectomy. This renal cell carcinoma was of the clear cell type. Germline V gene sequence: CDR1 LNHNV, CDR2 YYDKDF (reference sequence). This CDR3 has 14 residues. V lost 4 bases, J lost 7 bases, and 6 bases stayed unmatched. Clones were sequenced by immunoSEQ multiplex PCR, and TCRdb holds only the in-frame ones, with some missing. This table holds about 23,000 clones, 55% to 75% found once. This TCR was recovered from a man aged 35 to 55 with renal cell carcinoma. The V and J genes are TRBV15 and TRBJ1-1; 10 bases match TRBD1. Source: tumor tissue, taken from a patient whose treatment was nephrectomy without radiotherapy. CDR3 sequence reads: CATSIDRGQDEAFF. The CDR3 DNA is TGTGCCACCAGCATAGACAGGGGGCAGGATGAAGCTTTCTTT. The whole variable domain, remainder taken from reference TRBV15 and TRBJ1-1, is DAMVIQNPRYQVTQFGKPVTLSCSQTLNHNVMYWYQQKSSQAPKLLFHYYDKDFNNEADTPDNFQSRRPNTSFCFLDIRSPGLGDTAMYLCATSIDRGQDEAFFGQGTRLTVV.